Shown below are 22 T cell receptor beta chains from a single sample sequenced in a study of STAT5B mutations in CD4+ large granular lymphocyte leukemia. Repertoires were generated with immunoSEQ multiplex PCR, while TCRdb's copy carries only in-frame clones and drops some. Of around 30,000 clones in the sample, less than 85% were seen once. The source material was CD4+ T cells from blood buffy coats. These receptors were taken from a human donor in good health.

This clone was observed a single time. This rearrangement joins TRBV7-2 to TRBJ2-3; 16 nucleotides match TRBD2. Germline V gene sequence: CDR1 SGHTA, CDR2 FQGNSA. CDR3 length equals 18 residues. The junction had 3 bases not matched to a gene; V was cut back by 0 bases and J by 3 bases. The CDR3 DNA is TGTGCCAGCAGCTTAGCGGGGACTAGCGGGAGGGCTACAGATACGCAGTATTTT. It specifies CASSLAGTSGRATDTQYF.

The chain combines TRBV7-2 with TRBJ2-2; D is possibly TRBD1 (5 bases). CDR1 is SGHTA, CDR2 FQGNSA, per germline. V was pared by 5 bases and J by 13 bases, with 14 bases between. This CDR3 spans 12 amino acids. The chain's CDR3 is CASSRTSRGLFF. The CDR3, as DNA: TGTGCCAGCAGCCGGACATCTAGGGGGCTGTTTTTT.

The chain joins TRBV7-2 to TRBJ2-3, with D possibly matching TRBD1 (6 bases). CDR1 is SGHTA, CDR2 FQGNSA, per germline. This CDR3 is built from 15 residues. V dropped 2 bases and J dropped 3 bases, with 12 bases sitting between them. The CDR3 protein is CASSLFGTGTDTQYF. The CDR3 DNA is TGTGCCAGCAGCTTATTCGGCACAGGGACAGATACGCAGTATTTT.

The chain couples TRBV2 to TRBJ2-3; D is perhaps TRBD1 (5 bases). Germline CDR1 is SNHLY and CDR2 is FYNNEI. The CDR3 sequence is 14 residues long. Between the trimmed V and J ends, which lost 3 bases and 2 bases, there was a span of 9 bases. The CDR3 DNA reads as TGTGCCAGCAGTGAGACAGTCGCCACAGATACGCAGTATTTT. Amino acids: CASSETVATDTQYF.

CDR3 sequence: CASSYSTGFYGYTF. The CDR3 bases are TGTGCCAGCAGTTACTCGACGGGATTCTATGGCTACACCTTC. The chain couples TRBV6-6 to TRBJ1-2, with D unclear. V lost 0 bases to trimming and J lost 4 bases, with 9 bases between them. The CDR3 runs to 14 residues. Germline lookup yields CDR1 MNHNY and CDR2 SVGAGI (reference sequence).

This chain links TRBV5-1 with TRBJ1-5, with D perhaps matching TRBD1 (5 bases). This CDR3 region has 18 residues. Germline CDR1 SGHRS, CDR2 YFSETQ. The V end lost 4 bases, the J end lost 0 bases, and 20 bases lay between the germline ends. CDR3 sequence: CASSLKPGGSDSNQPQHF. The CDR3 DNA reads TGCGCCAGCAGCCTGAAGCCTGGGGGTAGTGATAGCAATCAGCCCCAGCATTTT.

The rearrangement joins TRBV6-5 to TRBJ1-4; D is perhaps TRBD1 (5 bases). Germline loops: CDR1 MNHEY, CDR2 SVGAGI. The CDR3 consists of 12 residues. Trimming removed 7 bases at V and 7 bases at J, with 10 bases between. In DNA form, the CDR3 reads TGTGCCAGCAAGCAGGGAGGTGAAAAACTGTTTTTT. Amino acid sequence: CASKQGGEKLFF.

This sequence joins TRBV7-2 and TRBJ2-1; 7 bases are shared with TRBD2. CDR1 is SGHTA, CDR2 FQGNSA, per germline. This CDR3 has 16 residues. V was clipped by 1 base and J by 1 base; unmatched bases: 4. The CDR3 nucleotides are TGTGCCAGCAGCTTAGTCGGCGGGAGTTCCTACAATGAGCAGTTCTTC. This codes for CASSLVGGSSYNEQFF.

The chain links TRBV19 to TRBJ1-2; D is undetermined. The ends were cut back, 3 bases at V and 4 bases at J, with 15 bases in the middle. This CDR3 is 15 amino acids long. CDR1 and CDR2 from the germline V gene are LNHDA and SQIVND (reference sequence). The CDR3 sequence is CASSIISGSSYGYTF. The DNA of the CDR3 is TGTGCCAGTAGTATTATTAGTGGGAGTTCCTATGGCTACACCTTC.

This clone was counted only a few times. The chain uses TRBV12-5 and TRBJ2-2; 8 nucleotides match TRBD2. Trimming cost V 4 bases and J 4 bases; bases outside gene matches: 8. Per germline, CDR1 LGHNT and CDR2 FRNRAP. This CDR3 is 16 amino acids long. The CDR3 region is CASGSPVGGATGELFF. In DNA, the CDR3 is TGTGCTAGTGGTTCCCCCGTCGGGGGGGCCACCGGGGAGCTGTTTTTT.

The chain has TRBV15 and TRBJ2-3, with D unresolved. The CDR3 is 13 amino acids. V was cut by 1 base and J by 7 bases, with 9 bases left in between. CDR1 and CDR2 from the germline V gene are LNHNV and YYDKDF (reference sequence). The CDR3 sequence is CATSRGNGYTQYF. The CDR3 bases are TGTGCCACCAGCAGAGGAAACGGTTATACGCAGTATTTT.

J is TRBJ2-5 and V is TRBV4-3; no clear D. Germline V lookup: CDR1 LGHNA, CDR2 YSLEER. This CDR3 region has 14 residues. Trimming removed 1 base from V and 1 base from J, with 7 bases in between. CDR3 DNA sequence: TGCGCCAGCAGCCAAGTTTATCCCCAAGAGACCCAGTACTTC. This gives the protein CASSQVYPQETQYF.

V gene TRBV7-9 combines with J gene TRBJ2-1, with 8 bases identical to TRBD2. The V segment lost 6 bases and the J segment 0 bases; nucleotides outside the gene matches: 7. This CDR3 is 16 amino acids long. CDR1 SEHNR and CDR2 FQNEAQ come from the germline V gene (reference sequence). The CDR3 sequence is CASRPERGSSYNEQFF. DNA of the CDR3: TGTGCCAGCAGACCTGAGCGGGGGAGCTCCTACAATGAGCAGTTCTTC.

This chain uses TRBV6-5 with TRBJ2-7, with 9 bases fitting TRBD1. After removal of 2 bases from V and 9 bases from J, the junction contained 5 bases not matched to a gene. CDR1 and CDR2 from the germline V gene are MNHEY and SVGAGI. The CDR3 is 13 amino acids. Written as DNA, the CDR3 is TGTGCCAGCAGTTACCAACCGGGACAGGGGCAGTACTTC. Its protein is CASSYQPGQGQYF.

The rearrangement uses TRBV28 and TRBJ2-3, with 9 bases that match TRBD1. Germline CDR1 MDHEN, CDR2 SYDVKM. There are 17 residues in the CDR3. The ends lost 0 bases at V and 6 bases at J; junction bases unmatched: 10. CDR3 region: CASSLWQGTGSSDTQYF. As DNA, the CDR3 is TGTGCCAGCAGTTTATGGCAAGGGACAGGGAGTTCGGATACGCAGTATTTT.

Comment on this clone: One end of the junction does not line up with germline, which may come from a read error. The CDR3 nucleotides read TGTGCCAGCAGCTTAGCGCGAGGGGGCCGGGGCTACGCCTTC. It is translated as CASSLARGGRGYAF. V and J are TRBV7-2 and TRBJ1-2, with TRBD1 matching over 7 bases. This CDR3 spans 14 amino acids. Germline values: CDR1 SGHTA, CDR2 FQGNSA.

CDR3 sequence reads: CASSPGATGELFF. The CDR3 bases are TGTGCCAGCTCTCCGGGAGCCACCGGGGAGCTGTTTTTT. The chain couples TRBV18 to TRBJ2-2, with D tentatively TRBD2 (6 bases). With 6 bases removed from V and 4 bases from J, the gap between germline ends came to 9 bases. This CDR3 comprises 13 residues. CDR1 is KGHSH and CDR2 is LQKENI in the germline V gene.

The J gene is TRBJ2-1, the V gene TRBV18; D not certain. The V gene lost 4 bases and the J gene lost 0 bases, with 13 bases spanning the gap. Germline lookup yields CDR1 KGHSH and CDR2 LQKENI. This CDR3 region has 16 residues. The CDR3, as DNA: TGTGCCAGCTCACAGGCTTCTCCGAGCTCCTACAATGAGCAGTTCTTC. Protein sequence: CASSQASPSSYNEQFF.

The table lists this clone with a count of one. The chain has TRBV18 and TRBJ2-2; the D gene is possibly TRBD2 (6 bases). From germline, CDR1 is KGHSH and CDR2 LQKENI. V shed 4 bases and J shed 1 base, with 19 bases lying between them. The CDR3 spans 18 residues. The CDR3 nucleotides read TGTGCCAGCTCACGGGTCTTATGGCGGGACGTGAACACCGGGGAGCTGTTTTTT. This codes for CASSRVLWRDVNTGELFF.

The chain links TRBV7-9 to TRBJ1-3, with D possibly matching TRBD1 (6 bases). Germline values: CDR1 SEHNR, CDR2 FQNEAQ (reference sequence). The CDR3 contains 18 residues. Trimming shortened V by 7 bases and J by 3 bases, and 25 bases separated the two germline ends. CDR3 residues: CASNLNWDTTKVGNTIYF. The CDR3 DNA follows: TGTGCCAGCAACCTTAACTGGGACACAACGAAAGTTGGAAACACCATATATTTT.

The J gene is TRBJ1-2, the V gene TRBV5-4; D might be TRBD1 (5 bases). V was cut by 4 bases and J by 2 bases, with 12 bases left in between. Germline values: CDR1 SGHNT, CDR2 YYREEE (reference sequence). This CDR3 is built from 14 residues. DNA for the CDR3: TGTGCCAGCAGCGGCAGGGTTGGGAACTATGGCTACACCTTC. Protein: CASSGRVGNYGYTF.

The chain uses TRBV7-6 and TRBJ2-3; no definite D call. Deletions cut 1 base from V and 5 bases from J, with 4 bases between. CDR3 length: 12 residues. Germline values: CDR1 SGHVS, CDR2 FNYEAQ. This chain's CDR3 is CASSLVVDTQYF. In DNA form, the CDR3 reads TGTGCCAGCAGCTTAGTCGTAGATACGCAGTATTTT.